These 32 T cell receptor beta chains originate from one sample sequenced in a study of Ad26.COV2.S vaccination and SARS-CoV-2 variants. As to treatment: roughly 20 received Ad26.COV2.S at low or high dose, single or two shots; 5 received placebo; per-sample allocation not given. Sampling took place 63 days after the first vaccine or placebo injection. Clones were read by immunoSEQ multiplex PCR, and TCRdb kept only the in-frame ones, dropping some. The data show 410,000 or so clones, 75% to 95% seen once. Here the sequenced sample was peripheral blood, taken in a trial of Ad26.COV2.S vaccine versus placebo. The receptors derive from a person between 18 and 65 years old who received the Ad26.COV2.S COVID-19 vaccine or a placebo.

The V call is TRBV10-3, the J call TRBJ2-4; 14 bases are shared with TRBD2. V dropped 3 bases and J dropped 0; count of bases not matched to a gene: 7. This CDR3 spans 19 amino acids. Germline V gene sequence: CDR1 ENHRY, CDR2 SYGVKD. CDR3 coding DNA: TGTGCCATCAGTGACGGGACTAGCGGGAGCATGGTAGCCAAAAACATTCAGTACTTC. It codes for CAISDGTSGSMVAKNIQYF.

This clone occurred a few times. This chain uses TRBV19 with TRBJ1-2, with D perhaps TRBD1 (5 bases). This CDR3 is 14 amino acids long. Germline V gene lookup returns CDR1 LNHDA and CDR2 SQIVND (reference sequence). Trimming removed 5 bases from V and 4 bases from J, with 14 bases in between. For the CDR3, the DNA is TGTGCCAGTAGTGACCCGGGGAGGGGCTATGGCTACACCTTC. Translating it yields CASSDPGRGYGYTF. The whole variable domain, remainder taken from reference TRBV19 and TRBJ1-2, is DGGITQSPKYLFRKEGQNVTLSCEQNLNHDAMYWYRQDPGQGLRLIYYSQIVNDFQKGDIAEGYSVSREKKESFPLTVTSAQKNPTAFYLCASSDPGRGYGYTFGSGTRLTVV.

The chain uses TRBV4-3 and TRBJ2-1; D is uncertain. Germline V CDR1 and CDR2: LGHNA, YSLEER. The CDR3 loop spans 14 amino acids. Trimming removed 0 bases from V and 0 bases from J, with 3 bases in between. CDR3 sequence reads: CASSQDVSYNEQFF. The CDR3 DNA sequence: TGCGCCAGCAGCCAAGATGTCTCCTACAATGAGCAGTTCTTC.

The V and J genes are TRBV7-6 and TRBJ2-7; 7 bases fit TRBD2. V gave up 1 base and J gave up 5 bases; unmatched junction bases: 8. Per germline, CDR1 SGHVS and CDR2 FNYEAQ. CDR3 size: 15 residues. The CDR3 region has the DNA TGTGCCAGCAGCTTAGAGGCTAGCGGTGGGGACGAGCAGTACTTC. Translated: CASSLEASGGDEQYF.

V is TRBV5-8 and J is TRBJ2-7; D unclear. The V and J ends lost 5 bases and 0 bases respectively, with 3 bases between them. The CDR3 totals 11 residues. Looked up from germline, CDR1 is SGHTS and CDR2 is YDEGEE. CDR3 region: CASSGSYEQYF. In nucleotides, the CDR3 is TGTGCCAGCAGTGGCTCCTACGAGCAGTACTTC.

The chain couples TRBV4-1 to TRBJ2-1; 13 bases agree with TRBD2. The CDR3 contains 17 residues. V lost 4 bases to trimming and J lost 1 base; unmatched junction nucleotides: 4. Germline-derived CDR1 and CDR2 are MGHRA and YSYEKL. CDR3 in amino acids: CASSLQLAGGSYNEQFF. CDR3 nucleotides: TGCGCCAGCAGCCTGCAACTAGCGGGAGGGTCCTACAATGAGCAGTTCTTC.

The chain links TRBV19 to TRBJ1-5; TRBD1 matches at 11 bases. V dropped 7 bases and J dropped 4; count of bases not matched to a gene: 6. Germline V gene lookup returns CDR1 LNHDA and CDR2 SQIVND (reference sequence). The CDR3 runs 15 residues. The CDR3 sequence is CASNRDRGMNQPQHF. CDR3 in DNA: TGTGCCAGTAACCGGGACAGGGGGATGAATCAGCCCCAGCATTTT.

The chain has TRBV19 and TRBJ2-1, with D perhaps assigned TRBD1 or TRBD2 (5 bases each). There are 13 residues in the CDR3. Trimming took off 4 bases at V and 5 bases at J, with 9 bases between the two ends. Germline-derived CDR1 and CDR2 are LNHDA and SQIVND (reference sequence). In DNA, the CDR3 is TGTGCCAGTAGTAGGGGGTTCCACAATGAGCAGTTCTTC. Its protein is CASSRGFHNEQFF.

The V call is TRBV30, the J call TRBJ2-7, with TRBD2 matching over 11 bases. This CDR3 region has 14 residues. J lost 3 bases, V lost 2 bases, and 3 bases had no gene match. The germline V gene encodes CDR1 GTSNPN and CDR2 SVGIG (reference sequence). CDR3 DNA sequence: TGTGCCTGGAGTCCCACTAGCGGGGGCTACGAGCAGTACTTC. Amino acid sequence: CAWSPTSGGYEQYF.

The V call is TRBV2, the J call TRBJ1-6; TRBD1 agrees at 7 bases. Looked up from germline, CDR1 is SNHLY and CDR2 is FYNNEI. The CDR3 has 12 amino acids. V trimming: 4 bases; J trimming: 9 bases; junction bases outside the gene matches: 0. The CDR3 reads CASSGQGSPLHF. The CDR3 nucleotides are TGTGCCAGCAGTGGACAGGGTTCACCCCTCCACTTT.

At least ten counts were recorded for this clone. The chain is built from TRBV19 and TRBJ1-2; a weak D match, TRBD1 (5 bases). Trimming removed 7 bases from V and 7 bases from J, with 19 bases in between. The CDR3 has 14 residues. Germline V CDR1 and CDR2: LNHDA, SQIVND (reference sequence). DNA for the CDR3: TGTGCCAGTAAAGTCGGGACTGTCCTGTCTGGCTACACCTTC. Amino acid sequence: CASKVGTVLSGYTF.

J is TRBJ1-1 and V is TRBV5-6; D uncertain. Germline V gene sequence: CDR1 SGHDT, CDR2 YYEEEE. V gave up 5 bases and J gave up 0 bases, with 8 bases separating them. The CDR3 runs 13 residues. This CDR3 is CASRGLVNTEAFF. The DNA for the CDR3 is TGTGCCAGCAGGGGCCTTGTGAACACTGAAGCTTTCTTT.

V usage is TRBV15 and J usage is TRBJ1-1, with D possibly being TRBD1 (5 bases). Trimming stripped 0 bases from V and 4 bases from J, with 12 bases between. Germline-derived CDR1 and CDR2 are LNHNV and YYDKDF (reference sequence). The CDR3 is 15 residues long. CDR3 DNA sequence: TGTGCCACCAGCAGAGATTGGGGCTTGGGCACTGAAGCTTTCTTT. Translated: CATSRDWGLGTEAFF. Supplemented by reference TRBV15 and TRBJ1-1, the full variable domain reads DAMVIQNPRYQVTQFGKPVTLSCSQTLNHNVMYWYQQKSSQAPKLLFHYYDKDFNNEADTPDNFQSRRPNTSFCFLDIRSPGLGDTAMYLCATSRDWGLGTEAFFGQGTRLTVV.

This rearrangement joins TRBV6-1 to TRBJ1-2; TRBD1 might be the D (6 bases). The V gene lost 4 bases and the J gene lost 0 bases, with 15 bases spanning the gap. The CDR3 loop spans 16 amino acids. Germline CDR1 reads MNHNS; CDR2 reads SASEGT. CDR3 nucleotide sequence: TGTGCCAGCAGTGCTATACAGGGCCGAGCTAACTATGGCTACACCTTC. It is translated as CASSAIQGRANYGYTF.

This rearrangement joins TRBV6-5 to TRBJ2-7, with D perhaps TRBD1 (6 bases). Between the trimmed V and J ends, which lost 2 bases and 3 bases, there was a span of 17 bases. The CDR3 loop spans 16 amino acids. Germline V lookup: CDR1 MNHEY, CDR2 SVGAGI. The CDR3 region has the DNA TGTGCCAGCAGTTACGCCTTAGCGAGAGGGGGCTACGAGCAGTACTTC. Translation gives CASSYALARGGYEQYF.

This CDR3 reads CASSLYLAGGTEAFF. The CDR3 DNA reads TGTGCCAGCAGTTTATACCTCGCGGGGGGCACTGAAGCTTTCTTT. This rearrangement joins TRBV27 to TRBJ1-1, with a tentative D call TRBD1 (5 bases). V gave up 1 base and J gave up 4 bases, with 13 bases separating them. The germline V gene has CDR1 MNHEY and CDR2 SMNVEV (reference sequence). The CDR3 runs 15 residues.

V gene TRBV28 combines with J gene TRBJ2-1, with 9 bases lining up with TRBD2. Per germline, CDR1 MDHEN and CDR2 SYDVKM. After removal of 5 bases from V and 5 bases from J, the junction contained 10 bases not matched to a gene. The CDR3 extends over 16 amino acids. The CDR3 loop reads CASSPAASGDNNEQFF. CDR3 in DNA: TGTGCCAGCAGTCCCGCGGCTAGCGGGGATAACAATGAGCAGTTCTTC.

This sequence joins TRBV7-2 and TRBJ1-2; D may be TRBD1 (5 bases). The germline CDR1 and CDR2 sequences are SGHTA and FQGNSA. CDR3 size: 16 residues. Trimming took 2 bases from V and 4 from J, leaving 17 bases between them. The CDR3 loop reads CASSLNHVARGYGYTF. CDR3 in DNA: TGTGCCAGCAGCTTAAACCATGTTGCAAGGGGCTATGGCTACACCTTC.

A remark on this clone: Other DNA sequences in the same sample also yield this CDR3. The chain links TRBV6-5 to TRBJ2-3, with D unclear. The CDR3 length is 14 residues. Trimming pared 0 bases from V and 4 bases from J, leaving 8 bases between. CDR1 and CDR2 (germline): MNHEY, SVGAGI. The CDR3 region is CASSYSRLSDTQYF. The CDR3 DNA follows: TGTGCCAGCAGTTACTCGAGACTTTCAGATACGCAGTATTTT.

This chain joins TRBV6-5 and TRBJ2-7; 7 nucleotides agree with TRBD2. Looked up from germline, CDR1 is MNHEY and CDR2 is SVGAGI. V was clipped by 6 bases and J by 3 bases; unmatched bases: 8. CDR3 length: 14 residues. CDR3 amino acids: CASRRASGNYEQYF. In DNA, the CDR3 is TGTGCCAGCAGGAGGGCTAGCGGAAACTACGAGCAGTACTTC.

This clone was counted a single time. This chain connects TRBV5-1 to TRBJ1-2; 8 bases align to TRBD1. Trimming removed 4 bases from V and 5 bases from J; junction bases left unmatched: 7. This CDR3 has 14 amino acids. Germline CDR1 reads SGHRS; CDR2 reads YFSETQ. The CDR3 region is CASSPRTGPYGYTF. The CDR3 DNA reads TGCGCCAGCAGCCCCCGGACAGGGCCGTATGGCTACACCTTC.

Here the CDR3 DNA reads TGTGCCAGCACCTCCGGGACAACCTACAATGAGCAGTTCTTC. Translating it yields CASTSGTTYNEQFF. The V gene is TRBV6-6, the J gene TRBJ2-1, with D perhaps TRBD1 (6 bases). Deletions cut 7 bases from V and 2 bases from J, with 12 bases between. Germline V gives CDR1 MNHNY, CDR2 SVGAGI (reference sequence). The CDR3 length is 14 residues.

The rearrangement joins TRBV11-2 to TRBJ2-1; 10 bases agree with TRBD2. The CDR3 length is 16 residues. J lost 6 bases, V lost 1 base, and 6 bases had no gene match. CDR1 and CDR2 from the germline V gene are SGHAT and FQNNGV. The CDR3 coding sequence is TGTGCCAGCAGCTTAGCTCTGCTAGCGGGAGCCAATGAGCAGTTCTTC. It encodes CASSLALLAGANEQFF.

The V and J genes are TRBV5-6 and TRBJ2-6; 7 nucleotides agree with TRBD1. The CDR3 is 17 amino acids. Germline V gene data show CDR1 as SGHDT and CDR2 as YYEEEE. The trim removed 4 bases at V and 0 bases at J, leaving 7 bases unmatched. The CDR3 DNA reads as TGTGCCAGCAGCCGGAAGACAGGGTTCTCTGGGGCCAACGTCCTGACTTTC. It codes for CASSRKTGFSGANVLTF.

This chain uses TRBV6-5 with TRBJ1-2; D is possibly TRBD1 (5 bases). CDR1 and CDR2 from the germline V gene are MNHEY and SVGAGI. The CDR3 extends over 14 amino acids. With 8 bases removed from V and 6 bases from J, the gap between germline ends came to 19 bases. CDR3 amino acids: CASGTQSRRDGYTF. The CDR3 nucleotides read TGTGCCAGCGGGACTCAGAGCCGACGAGATGGCTACACCTTC.

This chain joins TRBV6-2 or TRBV6-3 and TRBJ2-3; D uncertain. V was trimmed by 5 bases and J by 1 base, leaving 13 bases between them. This CDR3 contains 15 residues. Germline CDR1 MNHEY, CDR2 SVGEGT. The CDR3 sequence: CASSKARGGTDTQYF. DNA of the CDR3: TGTGCCAGCAGTAAGGCGCGTGGGGGCACAGATACGCAGTATTTT.

This clone was found once. The rearrangement joins TRBV21-1 to TRBJ2-5. TRBV21-1 is classified as a pseudogene. This CDR3 contains 12 residues. CDR3 nucleotide sequence: TGTGCCAGCAGCAAATATTGGGAGACCCAGTACTTC. Translating gives CASSKYWETQYF.

The chain joins TRBV9 to TRBJ2-7; 10 bases fit TRBD1. This CDR3 comprises 16 residues. The germline V gene has CDR1 SGDLS and CDR2 YYNGEE. The V segment lost 4 bases and the J segment 9 bases; nucleotides outside the gene matches: 16. The CDR3 here is CASSPRPGTGALGQYF. Here the CDR3 DNA reads TGTGCCAGCAGCCCCAGGCCCGGGACAGGGGCCCTAGGGCAGTACTTC.

This chain joins TRBV27 and TRBJ2-1, with TRBD1 matching 11 bases. The V segment lost 1 base and the J segment 9 bases; nucleotides outside the gene matches: 5. The CDR3 is made up of 15 amino acids. CDR1 and CDR2 (germline): MNHEY, SMNVEV (reference sequence). CDR3: CASSLWGTGGGEQFF. As DNA, the CDR3 is TGTGCCAGCAGTTTATGGGGGACAGGGGGAGGTGAGCAGTTCTTC.

V gene TRBV7-9 combines with J gene TRBJ2-7; 12 bases map to TRBD2. Trimming at V came to 5 bases and at J to 4 bases, leaving 15 bases not matched to a gene. Germline CDR1 is SEHNR and CDR2 is FQNEAQ (reference sequence). CDR3 length: 18 amino acids. In nucleotides, the CDR3 is TGTGCCAGCAGCCCGGTCGTCATACTAGCGGGAGGAAGGTACGAGCAGTACTTC. Translated, it gives CASSPVVILAGGRYEQYF.

The rearrangement uses TRBV6-2 or TRBV6-3 and TRBJ1-5, with unresolved D. Per the germline V gene, CDR1 is MNHEY and CDR2 is SVGEGT. V was trimmed by 0 bases and J by 0 bases, leaving 12 bases between them. The CDR3 is made up of 17 amino acids. This CDR3 reads CASSYSSRSNSNQPQHF. The CDR3, as DNA: TGTGCCAGCAGTTACTCCAGCCGCAGCAATAGCAATCAGCCCCAGCATTTT.

V is TRBV20-1 and J is TRBJ2-1; tentative D call: TRBD1 (6 bases). Per germline, CDR1 DFQATT and CDR2 SNEGSKA (reference sequence). Between the trimmed V and J ends, which lost 6 bases and 10 bases, there was a span of 13 bases. This CDR3 is 11 amino acids long. For the CDR3, the DNA is TGCAGTGCAAACAGGGTTAGGGAGCAGTTCTTC. It encodes CSANRVREQFF.